These 28 T cell receptor beta chains were sequenced from one sample in a study of blood T cell repertoires in COVID-19. The protocol was immunoSEQ multiplex PCR, while the TCRdb copy is restricted to in-frame clones and leaves out a portion. This repertoire shows 150,000 to 200,000 clones, around four fifths found once; its top ten account for roughly 13%. Sequencing was carried out using PBMCs or T cells enriched from blood (not recorded which). Receptors originate from a woman aged 55-69 years who had recovered from COVID-19.

The chain uses TRBV5-1 and TRBJ2-1; 9 positions agree with TRBD2. Unmatched junction bases numbered 12, after V lost 7 bases and J lost 7 bases. This CDR3 region has 15 residues. From germline, CDR1 is SGHRS and CDR2 YFSETQ. The DNA for the CDR3 is TGCGCCAGCGGGTCGGGGCTAGCGGGGCCAAATGAGCAGTTCTTC. Translation gives CASGSGLAGPNEQFF.

V is TRBV19 and J is TRBJ1-1, with TRBD1 matching 7 bases. Trimming cost V 6 bases and J 6 bases; bases outside gene matches: 7. Germline CDR1 reads LNHDA; CDR2 reads SQIVND (reference sequence). The CDR3 contains 13 residues. CDR3 sequence reads: CASSGQVRAEAFF. CDR3 sequence (DNA): TGTGCCAGTAGCGGACAGGTCAGGGCTGAAGCTTTCTTT.

The table lists this clone with a count of one. The same CDR3 can be traced to other DNA sequences in this sample. This sequence joins TRBV5-1 and TRBJ1-1, with a tentative D call TRBD1 (5 bases). Trimming cost V 0 bases and J 4 bases, with 10 bases left between them. Germline V gene lookup returns CDR1 SGHRS and CDR2 YFSETQ. The CDR3 length is 14 residues. This CDR3 reads CASSLGPGGTEAFF. The CDR3 coding sequence is TGCGCCAGCAGCTTGGGGCCGGGGGGCACTGAAGCTTTCTTT.

The chain carries TRBV6-5 and TRBJ1-5, with 10 bases identical to TRBD1. The J segment lost 7 bases and the V segment lost 6 bases, leaving 3 bases of the junction unmatched. The CDR3 covers 13 residues. Per germline, CDR1 MNHEY and CDR2 SVGAGI. CDR3: CASRTGGWQPQHF. In DNA form, the CDR3 reads TGTGCCAGCAGGACAGGGGGCTGGCAGCCCCAGCATTTT.

The rearrangement links TRBV11-2 to TRBJ1-6; 9 bases agree with TRBD1. The CDR3 is made up of 15 amino acids. The germline V gene has CDR1 SGHAT and CDR2 FQNNGV. Trimming took 0 bases from V and 9 from J; bases not matched to a gene: 3. The CDR3 coding sequence is TGTGCCAGCAGCTTAGATTGGACAGGGGCTTCACCCCTCCACTTT. This translates into CASSLDWTGASPLHF.

The rearrangement uses TRBV28 and TRBJ1-2; D gene unclear. Deletions cut 1 base from V and 11 bases from J, with 11 bases between. Germline CDR1 MDHEN, CDR2 SYDVKM. The length of the CDR3 is 12 residues. DNA for the CDR3: TGTGCCAGCAGTTTATTTAATGGGAGATACACCTTC. Protein sequence: CASSLFNGRYTF.

V and J are TRBV28 and TRBJ1-5; the D gene is possibly TRBD1 (6 bases). Per the germline V gene, CDR1 is MDHEN and CDR2 is SYDVKM. V shed 3 bases and J shed 6 bases, with 15 bases lying between them. The CDR3 has 15 amino acids. The CDR3 coding sequence is TGTGCCAGCAGTTTCCCACAGGGAAAGGGTCAGCCCCAGCATTTT. Amino acid sequence: CASSFPQGKGQPQHF. Full variable domain (rest looked up from reference TRBV28 and TRBJ1-5): DVKVTQSSRYLVKRTGEKVFLECVQDMDHENMFWYRQDPGLGLRLIYFSYDVKMKEKGDIPEGYSVSREKKERFSLILESASTNQTSMYLCASSFPQGKGQPQHFGDGTRLSIL.

V gene TRBV10-3 combines with J gene TRBJ1-6, with 7 bases aligning to TRBD1. Germline V gives CDR1 ENHRY, CDR2 SYGVKD. The V gene end was trimmed by 4 bases and the J gene end by 5 bases; junction bases not matched to a gene: 2. This CDR3 is 14 amino acids long. The CDR3 reads CAISGQGDNSPLHF. The CDR3 DNA reads TGTGCCATCAGTGGACAGGGCGATAATTCACCCCTCCACTTT.

This clone was counted only a few times. The chain has TRBV28 and TRBJ2-1, with 8 bases fitting TRBD2. With 3 bases clipped from V and 3 bases from J, the junction kept 10 bases outside the gene matches. The CDR3 spans 17 residues. Germline CDR1 and CDR2: MDHEN and SYDVKM. This CDR3 reads CASSFPGGLAGYNEQFF. The CDR3 bases are TGTGCCAGCAGTTTCCCCGGGGGGCTAGCGGGCTACAATGAGCAGTTCTTC.

The chain links TRBV5-1 to TRBJ2-5, with 7 bases aligning to TRBD2. Germline values: CDR1 SGHRS, CDR2 YFSETQ. J gave up 0 bases and V 4 bases, and 3 bases lay outside the gene matches. This CDR3 contains 14 residues. Here the CDR3 reads CASSASGDQETQYF. The CDR3 region has the DNA TGCGCCAGCAGCGCCAGCGGGGACCAAGAGACCCAGTACTTC.

The chain couples TRBV20-1 to TRBJ1-3, with TRBD1 identical over 7 bases. V was clipped by 3 bases and J by 2 bases; unmatched bases: 4. In germline, CDR1 is DFQATT, CDR2 SNEGSKA (reference sequence). The CDR3 length is 14 residues. CDR3 coding DNA: TGCAGTGCTAGTGACAGGGTGACTGGAAACACCATATATTTT. Its translation is CSASDRVTGNTIYF.

This rearrangement joins TRBV28 to TRBJ1-4; 8 positions agree with TRBD1. The CDR3 consists of 15 residues. The J segment lost 7 bases and the V segment lost 5 bases, leaving 9 bases of the junction unmatched. Per the germline V gene, CDR1 is MDHEN and CDR2 is SYDVKM. The CDR3 sequence is CASSLSGGRGEKLFF. CDR3 coding DNA: TGTGCCAGCAGTCTTTCAGGGGGCCGGGGTGAAAAACTGTTTTTT.

This chain connects TRBV5-6 to TRBJ1-2, with 9 bases aligning to TRBD1. With V trimmed by 2 bases and J by 7 bases, 12 bases remained unmatched. CDR3 length equals 16 residues. CDR1 and CDR2 (germline): SGHDT, YYEEEE. CDR3: CASSFAGTGKGFGYTF. In nucleotides, the CDR3 is TGTGCCAGCAGCTTCGCCGGGACAGGGAAAGGGTTTGGCTACACCTTC.

The chain couples TRBV9 to TRBJ2-3, with D perhaps TRBD1 (5 bases). This CDR3 contains 13 residues. The germline gives CDR1 SGDLS, CDR2 YYNGEE. Trimming took 2 bases from V and 1 from J, leaving 5 bases between them. CDR3 nucleotide sequence: TGTGCCAGCAGCGTGACAGGCACAGATACGCAGTATTTT. Amino acid sequence: CASSVTGTDTQYF.

The rearrangement links TRBV4-1 to TRBJ2-7; TRBD1 matches at 9 bases. The CDR3 loop spans 15 amino acids. With V trimmed by 2 bases and J by 4 bases, 6 bases remained unmatched. The germline gives CDR1 MGHRA, CDR2 YSYEKL. CDR3 residues: CASSQPGTGFYEQYF. The CDR3 bases are TGCGCCAGCAGCCAACCCGGGACAGGGTTTTACGAGCAGTACTTC.

As DNA, the CDR3 is TGTGCCAGCAGCTTTATGCCCGGAGGGATGAACACTGAAGCTTTCTTT. Translation: CASSFMPGGMNTEAFF. The chain has TRBV5-5 and TRBJ1-1; D remains unclear. Between the trimmed V and J ends, which lost 2 bases and 0 bases, there was a span of 14 bases. Germline V gene sequence: CDR1 SGHKS, CDR2 YYEKEE (reference sequence). The CDR3 is made up of 16 amino acids. Drawing the rest from reference TRBV5-5 and TRBJ1-1, the complete variable domain is DAGVTQSPTHLIKTRGQQVTLRCSPISGHKSVSWYQQVLGQGPQFIFQYYEKEERGRGNFPDRFSARQFPNYSSELNVNALLLGDSALYLCASSFMPGGMNTEAFFGQGTRLTVV.

In nucleotides, the CDR3 is TGCGCCAGCAGGAGATTCGCGACAGGGCTGGCTGAAGCTTTCTTT. This gives the protein CASRRFATGLAEAFF. The chain combines TRBV5-1 with TRBJ1-1, with 7 bases matching TRBD1. V trimming: 5 bases; J trimming: 6 bases; junction bases outside the gene matches: 13. Germline loops: CDR1 SGHRS, CDR2 YFSETQ. The CDR3 runs 15 residues.

The chain employs TRBV2 and TRBJ2-1, with 9 bases lining up with TRBD2. Trimming cost V 7 bases and J 9 bases; bases outside gene matches: 10. The CDR3 has 14 amino acids. Germline CDR1 is SNHLY and CDR2 is FYNNEI. CDR3 coding DNA: TGTGCCAGCAAACAGCGGGAGGTCGTGAGTGAGCAGTTCTTC. This encodes CASKQREVVSEQFF.

CDR3 nucleotide sequence: TGTGCCAGCAGGTGGGGGCAGGACACTGAAGCTTTCTTT. Translated: CASRWGQDTEAFF. The chain is built from TRBV6-5 and TRBJ1-1, with D tentatively TRBD1 (6 bases). Germline V lookup: CDR1 MNHEY, CDR2 SVGAGI. CDR3 length: 13 amino acids. Trimming left V 6 bases short and J 3 bases short, with 11 bases between.

The V and J genes are TRBV5-8 and TRBJ1-5, with unresolved D. CDR1 is SGHTS, CDR2 YDEGEE, per germline. CDR3 length: 12 residues. V gave up 2 bases and J gave up 5 bases, with 5 bases separating them. The DNA of the CDR3 is TGTGCCAGCAGCTTAACTCATCAGCCCCAGCATTTT. It specifies CASSLTHQPQHF.

The rearrangement joins TRBV27 to TRBJ1-3, with D perhaps matching TRBD1 (5 bases). Trimming pared 8 bases from V and 1 base from J, leaving 18 bases between. The CDR3 has 16 amino acids. CDR1 is MNHEY and CDR2 is SMNVEV in the germline V gene (reference sequence). CDR3: CASAKNPQGSGNTIYF. The CDR3 nucleotides read TGTGCCAGCGCAAAAAACCCTCAGGGATCTGGAAACACCATATATTTT.

The chain combines TRBV27 with TRBJ2-7; 8 nucleotides align to TRBD1. After removal of 4 bases from V and 7 bases from J, the junction contained 15 bases not matched to a gene. Germline-derived CDR1 and CDR2 are MNHEY and SMNVEV (reference sequence). This CDR3 comprises 16 residues. Here the CDR3 DNA reads TGTGCCAGCAGTTCTAAGACCAAGGCGGACAGGGAGGAGCAGTACTTC. Translating gives CASSSKTKADREEQYF.

The chain couples TRBV6-1 to TRBJ2-2, with TRBD2 matching 7 bases. The CDR3 has 17 residues. V lost 2 bases, J lost 3 bases, and 9 bases stayed unmatched. The germline gives CDR1 MNHNS, CDR2 SASEGT. In DNA form, the CDR3 reads TGTGCCAGCAGTGAAACTAGAATAGCGGGCTACACCGGGGAGCTGTTTTTT. Its protein product is CASSETRIAGYTGELFF.

This chain uses TRBV9 with TRBJ2-2; TRBD1 matches 10 bases. Per germline, CDR1 SGDLS and CDR2 YYNGEE. The CDR3 is made up of 17 amino acids. V was clipped by 3 bases and J by 1 base; unmatched bases: 6. This CDR3 is CASSARDRGLNTGELFF. CDR3 DNA sequence: TGTGCCAGCAGCGCCCGGGACAGGGGCCTGAACACCGGGGAGCTGTTTTTT.

The chain carries TRBV7-2 and TRBJ2-5; TRBD1 aligns across 7 bases. The ends lost 9 bases at V and 1 base at J; junction bases unmatched: 5. This CDR3 is 13 amino acids long. The V gene's germline CDR1 is SGHTA and CDR2 FQGNSA. The CDR3 is CASRGDSQETQYF. CDR3 DNA sequence: TGTGCCAGTAGAGGGGACAGCCAAGAGACCCAGTACTTC.

On this clone itself: The sample holds other DNA sequences that translate to the same CDR3. This sequence joins TRBV2 and TRBJ1-6; no reliable D call. V dropped 4 bases and J dropped 5 bases, with 9 bases sitting between them. Germline V CDR1 and CDR2: SNHLY, FYNNEI. This CDR3 region has 14 residues. The CDR3 bases are TGTGCCAGCAGTGGTCGAGGGAATAATTCACCCCTCCACTTT. Residues: CASSGRGNNSPLHF.

There are a few counts of this clone. The chain links TRBV28 to TRBJ2-7; TRBD1 matches at 10 bases. After removal of 3 bases from V and 4 bases from J, the junction contained 9 bases not matched to a gene. The CDR3 runs to 16 residues. Germline V gives CDR1 MDHEN, CDR2 SYDVKM. The CDR3 here is CASSFTPGQGSYEQYF. The CDR3, as DNA: TGTGCCAGCAGTTTCACTCCGGGACAGGGGTCATACGAGCAGTACTTC.

The V gene is TRBV7-9, the J gene TRBJ1-4; D might be TRBD1 (5 bases). V was clipped by 5 bases and J by 8 bases, with 15 bases between them. CDR3 length equals 14 residues. Germline V gives CDR1 SEHNR, CDR2 FQNEAQ (reference sequence). CDR3 loop: CASSPGTAGEKLFF. In DNA, the CDR3 is TGTGCCAGCAGCCCCGGGACCGCGGGGGAAAAACTGTTTTTT.